This entry lists 25 T cell receptor beta chains sequenced from one sample in a study of vaccination and CD4 T cells after COVID-19. Cultured CD4+ T cell DNA underwent sequencing with the Oncomine TCR Beta short-read assay. TCRdb processed the PCR reads anew with MiXCR; each CDR3 protein has one entry. This table has tens of thousands of distinct CDR3 sequences, over 25% appearing once. Noted time point: late sampling 161 to 241 days after vaccination in three convalescent patients. Treatment described: roughly 11-day PBMC culture with coronavirus spike peptide pools or control peptides (ViraFEST assay). These receptors are not linked to any known antigen. Sequenced here: CD4+ T cells from blood, cultured in vitro, sampled about 7 months after SARS-CoV-2 vaccination. The receptors stem from a human donor who had recovered from COVID-19.

The chain uses TRBV19 and TRBJ1-6, with D unresolved. V lost 2 bases and J lost 10, with 12 bases in between. CDR3 length: 14 residues. Germline lookup yields CDR1 LNHDA and CDR2 SQIVND (reference sequence). The CDR3 protein is CASSIRPIGSPLHF. The CDR3, as DNA: TGTGCCAGTAGTATACGACCGATCGGGTCACCCCTCCACTTT. The full variable domain, in which reference TRBV19 and TRBJ1-6 provide the parts outside the CDR3, is DGGITQSPKYLFRKEGQNVTLSCEQNLNHDAMYWYRQDPGQGLRLIYYSQIVNDFQKGDIAEGYSVSREKKESFPLTVTSAQKNPTAFYLCASSIRPIGSPLHFGNGTRLTVT.

The chain recombines TRBV30 with TRBJ2-1; the match to TRBD2 covers 13 bases. The trim removed 4 bases at V and 10 bases at J, leaving 7 bases unmatched. Germline V gives CDR1 GTSNPN, CDR2 SVGIG (reference sequence). The CDR3 has 14 amino acids. The CDR3 spells CAWNGLAGVGEQFF. The CDR3, as DNA: TGTGCCTGGAATGGACTAGCGGGAGTAGGCGAGCAGTTCTTC. Full variable domain (rest looked up from reference TRBV30 and TRBJ2-1): SQTIHQWPATLVQPVGSPLSLECTVEGTSNPNLYWYRQAAGRGLQLLFYSVGIGQISSEVPQNLSASRPQDRQFILSSKKLLLSDSGFYLCAWNGLAGVGEQFFGPGTRLTVL.

This clonotype was detected only a few times. In DNA form, the CDR3 reads TGTGCCAGCAGTTACTCCGGACAGGGTCGAGGCTACACCTTC. This sequence encodes CASSYSGQGRGYTF. The rearrangement links TRBV6-2 or TRBV6-3 to TRBJ1-2, with 8 bases lining up with TRBD1. Germline V CDR1 and CDR2: MNHEY, SVGEGT. The V segment lost 0 bases and the J segment 8 bases; nucleotides outside the gene matches: 5. There are 14 residues in the CDR3.

This chain connects TRBV20-1 to TRBJ2-1; perhaps TRBD2 as D (6 bases). CDR3 length: 14 residues. Germline V gene lookup returns CDR1 DFQATT and CDR2 SNEGSKA (reference sequence). V was clipped by 1 base and J by 3 bases, with 10 bases between them. The CDR3 coding sequence is TGCAGTGCTAGAGGACTAGACCGCTACAATGAGCAGTTCTTC. Translating it yields CSARGLDRYNEQFF.

This clonotype came up many times. The rearrangement links TRBV20-1 to TRBJ2-7; 9 nucleotides match TRBD2. CDR1 and CDR2 (germline): DFQATT, SNEGSKA (reference sequence). J was trimmed by 4 bases and V by 0 bases; bases with no gene match: 7. The CDR3 sequence is 15 residues long. The CDR3 reads CSARDVAGVQYEQYF. The CDR3 DNA is TGCAGTGCTAGAGATGTAGCGGGAGTACAGTACGAGCAGTACTTC.

The sample holds a few counts of this clonotype. The gene calls are TRBV20-1 and TRBJ2-7, with a tentative D call TRBD1 (6 bases). V dropped 4 bases and J dropped 2 bases, with 9 bases sitting between them. The germline CDR1 and CDR2 sequences are DFQATT and SNEGSKA (reference sequence). The CDR3 contains 12 residues. Written as DNA, the CDR3 is TGCAGTGCTACCCGGGACACCTACGAGCAGTACTTC. As protein: CSATRDTYEQYF.

The table lists this clonotype with many counts. This chain joins TRBV5-1 and TRBJ1-5; 7 nucleotides match TRBD1. Germline V lookup: CDR1 SGHRS, CDR2 YFSETQ. J lost 2 bases, V lost 4 bases, and 3 bases had no gene match. CDR3 size: 14 residues. CDR3: CASSEGTGNQPQHF. Here the CDR3 DNA reads TGCGCCAGCAGCGAGGGGACAGGCAATCAGCCCCAGCATTTT. The full variable domain, completed using reference TRBV5-1 and TRBJ1-5, is KAGVTQTPRYLIKTRGQQVTLSCSPISGHRSVSWYQQTPGQGLQFLFEYFSETQRNKGNFPGRFSGRQFSNSRSEMNVSTLELGDSALYLCASSEGTGNQPQHFGDGTRLSIL.

This chain uses TRBV11-1 with TRBJ2-3; D perhaps matches TRBD2 (5 bases). This CDR3 has 14 amino acids. The V and J ends lost 5 bases and 4 bases respectively, with 13 bases between them. Germline CDR1 is SGHAT and CDR2 is FQDESV (reference sequence). CDR3 amino acids: CASSPGLSADTQYF. The CDR3, as DNA: TGTGCCAGCAGCCCCGGACTCTCCGCAGATACGCAGTATTTT.

In its sample, this clonotype was seen once. This rearrangement joins TRBV4-3 to TRBJ2-3; D ambiguous. CDR1 is LGHNA and CDR2 is YSLEER in the germline V gene. Trimming took 0 bases from V and 7 from J, leaving 11 bases between them. The CDR3 contains 14 residues. The CDR3 is CASSQDRWRNTQYF. The CDR3, as DNA: TGCGCCAGCAGCCAAGATAGGTGGCGGAATACGCAGTATTTT.

This clonotype has just a few counts. V and J are TRBV29-1 and TRBJ2-7, with 9 bases that match TRBD1. The CDR3 is made up of 13 amino acids. CDR1 and CDR2 (germline): SQVTM, ANQGSEA. The V segment lost 1 base and the J segment 2 bases; nucleotides outside the gene matches: 0. This CDR3 reads CSVEGQGAYEQYF. For the CDR3, the DNA is TGCAGCGTTGAAGGACAGGGGGCCTACGAGCAGTACTTC.

This clonotype was observed a handful of times. This rearrangement joins TRBV10-3 to TRBJ1-2; 8 nucleotides match TRBD1. The trim removed 0 bases at V and 4 bases at J, leaving 1 base unmatched. From germline, CDR1 is ENHRY and CDR2 SYGVKD. The CDR3 has 14 residues. The CDR3 DNA reads TGTGCCATCAGTGAGTCAGGACAGGGCTATGGCTACACCTTC. It encodes CAISESGQGYGYTF.

This clonotype came up a few times. CDR3 amino acids: CSVRTGPPYEQYF. The CDR3 DNA sequence: TGCAGTGTACGGACAGGGCCACCCTACGAGCAGTACTTC. This chain uses TRBV20-1 with TRBJ2-7, with 8 bases that match TRBD1. The trim removed 7 bases at V and 2 bases at J, leaving 7 bases unmatched. The CDR3 contains 13 residues. Germline V gives CDR1 DFQATT, CDR2 SNEGSKA (reference sequence).

The chain is built from TRBV20-1 and TRBJ2-5; 12 nucleotides match TRBD2. Trimming removed 7 bases from V and 0 bases from J; junction bases left unmatched: 12. Germline V gene data show CDR1 as DFQATT and CDR2 as SNEGSKA (reference sequence). This CDR3 comprises 17 residues. The CDR3, as DNA: TGCAGTGTCTTCCCCGGACTAGCGGGGTCCCACCAAGAGACCCAGTACTTC. Translating it yields CSVFPGLAGSHQETQYF.

The V call is TRBV6-1, the J call TRBJ2-3; 8 bases line up with TRBD1. V was clipped by 6 bases and J by 6 bases; unmatched bases: 5. Germline V gene data show CDR1 as MNHNS and CDR2 as SASEGT. There are 13 residues in the CDR3. DNA for the CDR3: TGTGCCAGCAGCGGACAGGGTGCCGATACGCAGTATTTT. As protein: CASSGQGADTQYF.

In its sample, this clonotype was seen many times. The rearrangement uses TRBV20-1 and TRBJ1-5; D may be TRBD1 (5 bases). The CDR3 length is 14 residues. The V gene lost 3 bases and the J gene lost 0 bases, with 9 bases spanning the gap. The germline V gene encodes CDR1 DFQATT and CDR2 SNEGSKA (reference sequence). In DNA, the CDR3 is TGCAGTGCTAGTGGCGGGACTAGCAATCAGCCCCAGCATTTT. This sequence encodes CSASGGTSNQPQHF.

The V and J genes are TRBV7-3 and TRBJ1-1, with D perhaps matching TRBD1 (5 bases). Germline-derived CDR1 and CDR2 are SGHTA and FQGTGA. The CDR3 has 17 residues. V was clipped by 5 bases and J by 5 bases, with 24 bases between them. The DNA for the CDR3 is TGTGCCAGCAGCCCAGATGGGGGGGGGACTTTTAGTACTGAAGCTTTCTTT. This codes for CASSPDGGGTFSTEAFF.

This clonotype was picked up a small number of times. The V gene is TRBV7-8, the J gene TRBJ1-2, with 8 bases aligning to TRBD1. Germline trimming cut 2 bases from V and 3 bases from J; bases unmatched to any gene: 2. Germline V gene lookup returns CDR1 SGHVS and CDR2 FQNEAQ. The CDR3 totals 14 residues. The CDR3 reads CASSLQGADYGYTF. CDR3 sequence (DNA): TGTGCCAGCAGCTTACAGGGGGCGGACTATGGCTACACCTTC.

V usage is TRBV20-1 and J usage is TRBJ2-7, with D possibly matching TRBD2 (5 bases). The germline gives CDR1 DFQATT, CDR2 SNEGSKA (reference sequence). The ends were cut back, 6 bases at V and 7 bases at J, with 22 bases in the middle. The CDR3 extends over 14 amino acids. The CDR3 region is CSAQDRDFSSEQYF. The CDR3, as DNA: TGCAGTGCCCAAGACCGGGATTTCTCCTCGGAGCAGTACTTC.

This clonotype is categorized as medium-sized (0.01 to 0.1%). The rearrangement links TRBV7-9 to TRBJ2-5; D remains unclear. This CDR3 is built from 11 residues. Germline V gives CDR1 SEHNR, CDR2 FQNEAQ (reference sequence). Between the trimmed V and J ends, which lost 5 bases and 1 base, there was a span of 2 bases. The CDR3 spells CASSPQETQYF. The CDR3 DNA is TGTGCCAGCAGCCCCCAAGAGACCCAGTACTTC.

This clonotype was seen a few times. The V call is TRBV4-2, the J call TRBJ1-6; 8 bases line up with TRBD1. CDR1 is LGHNA, CDR2 YNFKEQ, per germline. V shed 8 bases and J 9 bases; nucleotides not matched to a gene: 9. This CDR3 has 14 residues. CDR3 protein: CASRLGQGTSPLHF. CDR3 DNA: TGTGCCAGCCGCCTCGGACAGGGCACTTCACCCCTCCACTTT.

This clonotype has only a few counts. The chain combines TRBV7-9 with TRBJ2-2; D call uncertain. Germline assignment: CDR1 SEHNR and CDR2 FQNEAQ (reference sequence). Trimming removed 1 base at V and 7 bases at J, with 13 bases between. The CDR3 length is 15 residues. Written as DNA, the CDR3 is TGTGCCAGCAGCTTAGAGTTGGGCCGCAGCGGGGAGCTGTTTTTT. This codes for CASSLELGRSGELFF.

This clonotype has just one count. This chain uses TRBV29-1 with TRBJ2-3; D remains unclear. The CDR3 is made up of 12 amino acids. V was trimmed by 1 base and J by 4 bases, leaving 6 bases between them. Germline V gene data show CDR1 as SQVTM and CDR2 as ANQGSEA. The chain's CDR3 is CSVEGSADTQYF. CDR3 DNA: TGCAGCGTTGAAGGCTCGGCAGATACGCAGTATTTT.

This clonotype has just a few counts. The J gene is TRBJ1-2, the V gene TRBV7-9; the D is unclear. This CDR3 has 16 residues. Trimming left V 1 base short and J 4 bases short, with 16 bases between. Per the germline V gene, CDR1 is SEHNR and CDR2 is FQNEAQ (reference sequence). The CDR3 coding sequence is TGTGCCAGCAGCTTAGGTTTGGCTCCAATACCCTATGGCTACACCTTC. Amino acid sequence: CASSLGLAPIPYGYTF.

The chain joins TRBV28 to TRBJ2-5, with a possible D match to TRBD1 (6 bases). Per the germline V gene, CDR1 is MDHEN and CDR2 is SYDVKM. There are 14 residues in the CDR3. Trimming pared 5 bases from V and 1 base from J, leaving 11 bases between. The CDR3 reads CASSRTTGQETQYF. DNA of the CDR3: TGTGCCAGCAGTCGGACGACAGGCCAAGAGACCCAGTACTTC.

The chain employs TRBV24-1 and TRBJ2-3; no clear D gene. V was clipped by 5 bases and J by 2 bases, with 7 bases between them. There are 13 residues in the CDR3. The V gene's germline CDR1 is KGHDR and CDR2 SFDVKD. DNA for the CDR3: TGTGCCACCAGTGCTCCAGTCACAGATACGCAGTATTTT. Amino acids: CATSAPVTDTQYF.